This TCR beta chain was profiled in a study of vaccination and CD4 T cells after COVID-19. Looking at the study overall: The authors used overlapping spike peptides from SARS-CoV-2, HCoV-NL63, HCoV-OC43 and HCoV-229E to stimulate cells.

Sequencing of the DNA from cultured CD4+ T cells was carried out with the Oncomine TCR Beta short-read assay. Genomic DNA was drawn out of CD4+ T cells grown in culture. TCRdb re-derived calls from the PCR reads in MiXCR, one entry per CDR3 protein. The table has about 25,000 distinct CDR3 sequences, more than 40% seen once. Stated treatment: roughly ten-day PBMC culture with coronavirus spike peptide pools or control peptides (ViraFEST assay). Regarding the study as a whole: In median terms, SARS-CoV-2-reactive clonotypes went from roughly 22 to 38, a nonsignificant rise.

This clonotype has a handful of counts. Its antigen remains unidentified. This CDR3 spans 14 amino acids. Trimming at V came to 1 base and at J to 8 bases, leaving 3 bases not matched to a gene. Per the germline V gene, CDR1 is DFQATT and CDR2 is SNEGSKA (reference sequence). Sequencing input: CD4+ T cells from blood, cultured in vitro. The sequence was collected from a human donor who had recovered from COVID-19. V gene TRBV20-1 combines with J gene TRBJ2-2, with 11 bases that match TRBD1. Written as DNA, the CDR3 is TGCAGTGCTAGAGGGGGACAGGGGGTTGGGGAGCTGTTTTTT. This codes for CSARGGQGVGELFF.